This T cell receptor (beta chain) was captured in a study of beta chain features in type 1 diabetes. Study-level results: Type 1 diabetes patients had moderately but significantly shorter TCRB CDR3s in all four CD4+ subsets.

Details on this clone: Its target is unknown.

Reverse transcription of all isolated RNA meant that expressed TCRB transcripts were sequenced. Measured with immunoSEQ multiplex PCR; TCRdb has only the in-frame clones, and not every one. The top ten clones hold about 0.086% of a sample with 620,000 or so clones, roughly 15% of them seen once. This CDR3 region has 18 residues. Germline-derived CDR1 and CDR2 are SGHAT and FQNNGV. Between the trimmed V and J ends, which lost 0 bases and 9 bases, there was a span of 24 bases. This rearrangement joins TRBV11-2 to TRBJ2-1, with D perhaps assigned TRBD1 or TRBD2 (5 bases each). The sequenced material came from naive CD4+ T cells from blood. This clonotype was sampled from a man in his late teens or twenties in good health. CDR3 sequence: CASSLEGPGRLGSGEQFF. For the CDR3, the DNA is TGTGCCAGCAGCTTAGAGGGGCCGGGGCGATTGGGGAGTGGTGAGCAGTTCTTC.